This paragraph reports one TCR beta chain. The protocol was immunoSEQ multiplex PCR, while the TCRdb copy is restricted to in-frame clones and leaves out a portion. The sample holds some 140,000 clones, about three quarters seen once. The V gene's germline CDR1 is SEHNR and CDR2 FQNEAQ (reference sequence). The CDR3 sequence is 14 residues long. V was trimmed by 0 bases and J by 3 bases, leaving 8 bases between them. The sample belongs to a study of blood T cell repertoires in COVID-19. This clonotype was obtained from a man at least 80 years old with acute or convalescent COVID-19. This chain connects TRBV7-9 to TRBJ1-2; no firm D call. The sequenced material came from peripheral blood. In nucleotides, the CDR3 is TGTGCCAGCAGCTTAGCCGGGAGGGACTATGGCTACACCTTC. Its protein is CASSLAGRDYGYTF.